The 21 T cell receptor beta chains below all came from one sample that was sequenced in a study of blood T cells in healthy people across ages. Then a second PCR, running roughly 7 to 11 cycles, was carried out with a sample-barcoded 5' primer and a J-beta primer mix. TCRdb re-called the 5' RACE reads with MiXCR, one entry per CDR3 protein. The sample yields 1.5 million to 2 million distinct CDR3 sequences, 28% seen once. Sample: blood. These receptors all stem from a woman aged 25-40 years in good health.

The chain links TRBV28 to TRBJ1-2, with 7 positions matching TRBD1. J was trimmed by 4 bases and V by 7 bases; bases with no gene match: 9. This CDR3 contains 14 residues. Germline CDR1 reads MDHEN; CDR2 reads SYDVKM. The CDR3 loop is CASKLRGQVYGYTF. CDR3 sequence (DNA): TGTGCCAGCAAGTTGAGGGGGCAGGTCTATGGCTACACCTTC.

J is TRBJ2-4 and V is TRBV9; unclear D gene. Matching the DNA end better, TRBJ2-7 makes the J call doubtful. In germline, CDR1 is SGDLS, CDR2 YYNGEE. The CDR3 is made up of 15 amino acids. The CDR3, as DNA: TGTGCCAGCAGCGTAGAAGGTGGAGTGACCTACGAGCAGTACTTC. It encodes CASSVEGGVTYEQYF.

This clonotype has a handful of counts. The rearrangement links TRBV2 to TRBJ1-4; no clear D gene. CDR1 SNHLY and CDR2 FYNNEI come from the germline V gene. CDR3 size: 13 residues. V gave up 7 bases and J gave up 8 bases, with 14 bases separating them. The chain's CDR3 is CASISNFGEKLFF. In nucleotides, the CDR3 is TGTGCCAGCATAAGTAATTTCGGAGAAAAACTGTTTTTT.

This chain connects TRBV19 to TRBJ2-3, with 8 bases that match TRBD1. The germline V gene has CDR1 LNHDA and CDR2 SQIVND (reference sequence). The CDR3 loop spans 15 amino acids. V was pared by 6 bases and J by 2 bases, with 7 bases of the junction left unmatched. The CDR3 DNA reads as TGTGCCAGTAGAAGGCAGGGGGCGTCCACAGATACGCAGTATTTT. Amino acid sequence: CASRRQGASTDTQYF.

In its sample, this clonotype was seen a few times. The chain employs TRBV4-3 and TRBJ2-1; D unclear. With 2 bases removed from V and 0 bases from J, the gap between germline ends came to 8 bases. This CDR3 is 15 amino acids long. The V gene's germline CDR1 is LGHNA and CDR2 YSLEER. CDR3 coding DNA: TGCGCCAGCAGCCAAACCGTCCCCTCCTACAATGAGCAGTTCTTC. Protein product: CASSQTVPSYNEQFF.

Concerning this clonotype: This may come from a read error, since a much larger clone is one base off. V usage is TRBV4-3 and J usage is TRBJ2-7, with TRBD2 matching over 8 bases. From germline, CDR1 is LGHNA and CDR2 YSLEER. The junction had 11 bases not matched to a gene; V was cut back by 4 bases and J by 6 bases. CDR3 size: 15 residues. In DNA, the CDR3 is TGCGCCAGCAGCCTGACGGCGGGAGGAAGGGGCGAGCAGTACTTC. Translating gives CASSLTAGGRGEQYF.

This clonotype showed up just once. The gene calls are TRBV3-1 and TRBJ2-2, with a tentative D call TRBD1 (6 bases). The CDR3 contains 15 residues. Germline-derived CDR1 and CDR2 are LGHDT and YNNKEL (reference sequence). V was trimmed by 4 bases and J by 5 bases, leaving 14 bases between them. The CDR3 bases are TGTGCCAGCAGCCTAACAGGGCCTGGGACCGGGGAGCTGTTTTTT. Its protein is CASSLTGPGTGELFF.

Only a few counts were recorded for this clonotype. This chain connects TRBV5-5 to TRBJ1-5, with a possible D match to TRBD1 (5 bases). The V gene's germline CDR1 is SGHKS and CDR2 YYEKEE (reference sequence). CDR3 length: 15 amino acids. Trimming pared 3 bases from V and 0 bases from J, leaving 10 bases between. DNA of the CDR3: TGTGCCAGCAGCTGGGACTGGGATAGCAATCAGCCCCAGCATTTT. Encoded protein: CASSWDWDSNQPQHF.

The chain recombines TRBV7-9 with TRBJ2-4; no firm D call. V gave up 2 bases and J gave up 15 bases, with 20 bases separating them. The germline CDR1 and CDR2 sequences are SEHNR and FQNEAQ (reference sequence). CDR3 size: 14 residues. The CDR3 bases are TGTGCCAGCAGCTTAATGCTGGAAACCTACGAGCGGTACTTC. Translating it yields CASSLMLETYERYF.

Ten or more counts support this clonotype. V usage is TRBV7-9 and J usage is TRBJ2-1; D may correspond to TRBD1 or TRBD2 (5 bases each). From germline, CDR1 is SEHNR and CDR2 FQNEAQ (reference sequence). Between the trimmed V and J ends, which lost 5 bases and 9 bases, there was a span of 8 bases. This CDR3 has 11 residues. The CDR3 region is CASSPGPEQFF. For the CDR3, the DNA is TGTGCCAGCAGCCCGGGGCCTGAGCAGTTCTTC.

At least ten counts were recorded for this clonotype. This chain's CDR3 is CASSAGTGEETQYF. The CDR3 DNA sequence: TGCGCCAGCAGCGCCGGGACAGGAGAAGAGACCCAGTACTTC. The chain links TRBV5-1 to TRBJ2-5; 8 bases map to TRBD1. Germline values: CDR1 SGHRS, CDR2 YFSETQ. Trimming took 4 bases from V and 3 from J; bases not matched to a gene: 5. The CDR3 totals 14 residues.

This clonotype was detected ten times or more. The CDR3 sequence is CASSSPEGSGANVLTF. The CDR3 nucleotides read TGTGCCAGCAGTTCCCCCGAGGGCTCTGGGGCCAACGTCCTGACTTTC. This sequence joins TRBV27 and TRBJ2-6; TRBD2 might be the D (5 bases). CDR3 length: 16 residues. Per germline, CDR1 MNHEY and CDR2 SMNVEV (reference sequence). Between the trimmed V and J ends, which lost 4 bases and 0 bases, there was a span of 10 bases.

This sequence joins TRBV6-4 and TRBJ2-1; 7 bases agree with TRBD1. V was clipped by 3 bases and J by 6 bases; unmatched bases: 5. Germline values: CDR1 MRHNA, CDR2 SNTAGT. This CDR3 is 14 amino acids long. CDR3 amino acids: CASSESPGGNEQFF. CDR3 coding DNA: TGTGCCAGCAGTGAATCTCCAGGGGGCAATGAGCAGTTCTTC.

The chain is built from TRBV12-3 or TRBV12-4 and TRBJ2-5; D is possibly TRBD2 (6 bases). This CDR3 comprises 12 residues. V was pared by 5 bases and J by 6 bases, with 10 bases between. CDR3 residues: CASSGRTKTQYF. The CDR3 coding sequence is TGTGCCAGCAGTGGGAGGACGAAGACCCAGTACTTC.

The rearrangement joins TRBV2 to TRBJ1-1, with D possibly TRBD1 on 5 matching bases. Trimming took 8 bases from V and 5 from J, leaving 15 bases between them. Germline V gene lookup returns CDR1 SNHLY and CDR2 FYNNEI. CDR3 length equals 13 residues. CDR3 loop: CASCPERGTEAFF. Written as DNA, the CDR3 is TGTGCCAGCTGCCCCGAGCGGGGGACTGAAGCTTTCTTT.

This clonotype was seen at least ten times. This chain connects TRBV29-1 to TRBJ2-1; D might be TRBD1 or TRBD2, each matching 6 bases. Germline CDR1 reads SQVTM; CDR2 reads ANQGSEA. The CDR3 totals 12 residues. With 8 bases removed from V and 6 bases from J, the gap between germline ends came to 14 bases. The CDR3 nucleotides read TGCAGCCGGGGGCGTAAATGCAATGAGCAGTTCTTC. Amino acids: CSRGRKCNEQFF.

This clonotype was counted at least ten times. DNA for the CDR3: TGTGCCAGCAGTTTTGCGAGACAGCCCCAGCATTTT. As protein: CASSFARQPQHF. The gene calls are TRBV12-3 or TRBV12-4 and TRBJ1-5; no firm D call. The CDR3 contains 12 residues. The V gene lost 3 bases and the J gene lost 7 bases, with 7 bases spanning the gap.

The genes are TRBV7-9 and TRBJ2-2, with a tentative D call TRBD1 (6 bases). The germline V gene encodes CDR1 SEHNR and CDR2 FQNEAQ (reference sequence). This CDR3 contains 15 residues. Trimming took 4 bases from V and 7 from J, leaving 16 bases between them. The CDR3 DNA reads TGTGCCAGCAGCTCAAACGAACAGGGAGTCGGGGAGCTGTTTTTT. Amino acids: CASSSNEQGVGELFF.

V gene TRBV6-1 combines with J gene TRBJ2-5; the D is unclear. With the DNA end fitting TRBJ2-7 better, the J assignment may be wrong. Per germline, CDR1 MNHNS and CDR2 SASEGT. The CDR3 totals 13 residues. The CDR3 DNA is TGTGCCAGCTTGCCCCGGGCCCGCGGCGAGCAGTACTTC. This encodes CASLPRARGEQYF.

This clonotype was observed a few times. As DNA, the CDR3 is TGTGCCATCAGTGGCCTACCGGGACAGGCTGGGGCCAACGTCCTGACTTTC. This sequence encodes CAISGLPGQAGANVLTF. The chain joins TRBV10-3 to TRBJ2-6; TRBD1 matches at 8 bases. J was trimmed by 2 bases and V by 4 bases; bases with no gene match: 7. CDR1 is ENHRY and CDR2 is SYGVKD in the germline V gene. This CDR3 contains 17 residues.

This clonotype was observed a few times. The chain recombines TRBV14 with TRBJ2-7; 11 bases are shared with TRBD1. With V trimmed by 2 bases and J by 2 bases, 2 bases remained unmatched. This CDR3 is 15 amino acids long. Germline CDR1 is SGHDN and CDR2 is FVKESK. The CDR3 DNA reads TGTGCCAGCAGCCAACCGGGACAGGGGGCCTACGAGCAGTACTTC. Amino acid sequence: CASSQPGQGAYEQYF.